A selection of T cell receptor beta chains follows, all from one sample in a study of radiotherapy plus CTLA-4 blockade in lung cancer. Profiling relied on immunoSEQ multiplex PCR, and the TCRdb table lists in-frame clones only, not all of them. The table records some 34,000 clones, approximately 72% of them present only once. Sequenced here: peripheral blood, sampled from a patient treated with radiotherapy plus ipilimumab. These receptors originate from a human donor with non-small cell lung cancer who had stable disease on radiotherapy plus ipilimumab. CDR3s include the opening cysteine and the closing phenylalanine or tryptophan. A D gene is named only where the DNA matches it firmly. The size field is filled for only some rows; it gives once, few, many or a size class.

d_call	v_call	j_call	clone_size	cdr3_nt	cdr3_aa
.	TRBV19	TRBJ1-2	once	TGTGCCAGTAGTATTTTAACAGGGTTGGGCTATGGCTACACCTTC	CASSILTGLGYGYTF
.	TRBV28	TRBJ1-2	few	TGTGCCAGCAGTTTCCTCCAGGGCTACTATGGCTACACCTTC	CASSFLQGYYGYTF
TRBD2	TRBV4-1	TRBJ2-5	.	TGCGCCAGCAGCCACACATCGGGACGGGGGGGCAGAGAGACCCAGTACTTC	CASSHTSGRGGRETQYF
.	TRBV6-1	TRBJ2-7	once	TGTGCCAGCAGTGTACAGGTTACCTACGAGCAGTACTTC	CASSVQVTYEQYF
TRBD2	TRBV10-3	TRBJ2-3	.	TGTGCCATCAGTTCCGGGACTAGCTCTAGCACAGATACGCAGTATTTT	CAISSGTSSSTDTQYF
TRBD1	TRBV4-3	TRBJ1-2	.	TGCGCCAGCAGCCAAGTAGGGGGCTCGAACTATGGCTACACCTTC	CASSQVGGSNYGYTF
TRBD1	TRBV18	TRBJ2-5	.	TGTGCCAGCTCACCGGGACAGGCGCAGTACTTC	CASSPGQAQYF
.	TRBV5-4	TRBJ2-3	.	TGTGCCAGCAGCGTGGGACCGCCGCGGAAAGATACGCAGTATTTT	CASSVGPPRKDTQYF
.	TRBV28	TRBJ1-1	.	TGTGCCAGCAGTTTACCCCCAGGGTTTCCTGAAGCTTTCTTT	CASSLPPGFPEAFF
.	TRBV2	TRBJ2-2	once	TGTGCCAGCAGTTCCCGCCGGGGTGCGGCCGGGGAGCTGTTTTTT	CASSSRRGAAGELFF
TRBD2	TRBV7-2	TRBJ2-7	.	TGTGCCAGCAGCTTAGGTGGGGGGGGTCCCTACGAGCAGTACTTC	CASSLGGGGPYEQYF
.	TRBV30	TRBJ1-4	.	TGTGCCTGGAGCTCGGGGGGCGCCGAGGAAAAACTGTTTTTT	CAWSSGGAEEKLFF
.	TRBV19	TRBJ1-1	.	TGTGCCAGTAGTATAGACCCTTACACTGAAGCTTTCTTT	CASSIDPYTEAFF
.	TRBV27	TRBJ1-1	.	TGTGCCAGCAGCGCCAGTATGAACACTGAAGCTTTCTTT	CASSASMNTEAFF
TRBD1	TRBV7-2	TRBJ1-2	.	TGTGCCAGCAGCTGGGGGGACAGGGTCAGTGGCTACACCTTC	CASSWGDRVSGYTF
.	TRBV7-9	TRBJ1-2	.	TGTGCCAGCAGCTTACAGAACTATGGCTACACCTTC	CASSLQNYGYTF
.	TRBV7-8	TRBJ2-2	.	TGTGCCAGCAGCTTGAGGAGTGACACCGGGGAGCTGTTTTTT	CASSLRSDTGELFF
.	TRBV5-8	TRBJ1-2	few	TGTGCCAGCAGCTTGAAGACAGGTAGAGGTTTGGATGGCTACACCTTC	CASSLKTGRGLDGYTF
TRBD2	TRBV5-5	TRBJ2-1	.	TGTGCCAGCAGCAGAAGCGGGGGGGGTGACAATGAGCAGTTCTTC	CASSRSGGGDNEQFF
.	TRBV7-9	TRBJ2-7	once	TGTGCCAGCAGCTTAGTTAGCTCCTACGAGCAGTACTTC	CASSLVSSYEQYF
TRBD2	TRBV5-4	TRBJ2-1	.	TGTGCCAGCAGGTCTACTAGCGGGGGGACCTCCTACAATGAGCAGTTCTTC	CASRSTSGGTSYNEQFF
.	TRBV2	TRBJ1-6	.	TGTGCCAGCAGTGATGAGCAGGGTCATTCACCCCTCCACTTT	CASSDEQGHSPLHF
.	TRBV20-1	TRBJ2-7	.	TGCAGTGCTAGAGACAGGGTCGAGCAGTACTTC	CSARDRVEQYF
TRBD1	TRBV5-5	TRBJ1-2	.	TGTGCCAGCAGCTCCAGCGCCACCGGGACAGCCTATGGCTACACCTTC	CASSSSATGTAYGYTF
TRBD1	TRBV4-1	TRBJ1-6	few	TGCGCCAGCAGCCAAGGTGGGGGGACAGGGTCCTCACCCCTCCACTTT	CASSQGGGTGSSPLHF
TRBD1	TRBV29-1	TRBJ1-2	once	TGCAGCGTTGGGTGGAGGGGGCAAGGGGGCTACACCTTC	CSVGWRGQGGYTF
.	TRBV7-9	TRBJ2-2	.	TGTGCCAGCAGCTCCTCAGGGGACGGGGAGCTGTTTTTT	CASSSSGDGELFF
TRBD1	TRBV19	TRBJ1-2	.	TGTGCCAGTAGCACAACAGGGGAGTACTATGGCTACACCTTC	CASSTTGEYYGYTF
TRBD1	TRBV18	TRBJ2-7	few	TGTGCCAGCTCTCGGGACAGGCGGGCCTACGAGCAGTACTTC	CASSRDRRAYEQYF
.	TRBV2	TRBJ2-1	.	TGTGCCAGCAGCCTCGGACAGAACAATGAGCAGTTCTTC	CASSLGQNNEQFF
.	TRBV7-9	TRBJ1-1	.	TGTGCCAGCAGCTTCGGAGGTAACACTGAAGCTTTCTTT	CASSFGGNTEAFF
TRBD2	TRBV13	TRBJ2-3	.	TGTGCCAGCAGCTTAGGCGGGGGGGGCGCAGATACGCAGTATTTT	CASSLGGGGADTQYF
.	TRBV19	TRBJ2-2	.	TGTGCCAGTAGTATCATGTCCACATCCGGGGAGCTGTTTTTT	CASSIMSTSGELFF
.	TRBV4-3	TRBJ1-2	.	TGCGCCAGCAGCCCCCGCGCAGGGGCTGGCTACACCTTC	CASSPRAGAGYTF
TRBD1	TRBV2	TRBJ1-1	.	TGTGCCAGCAATACAGGGACAGCTGAAGCTTTCTTT	CASNTGTAEAFF
.	TRBV2	TRBJ1-1	.	TGTGCCAGCGAGCCCTTTTACACAGGGCCAGCTGAAGCTTTCTTT	CASEPFYTGPAEAFF
TRBD1	TRBV29-1	TRBJ2-7	.	TGCAGCGTGACGGACAGGACAAGCTCCTACGAGCAGTACTTC	CSVTDRTSSYEQYF
.	TRBV6-1	TRBJ1-2	many	TGTGCCAGCAGTGAATACCAGGGTCAGCGCCTAGACTATGGCTACACCTTC	CASSEYQGQRLDYGYTF
.	TRBV7-2	TRBJ1-1	.	TGTGCCAGCAGCCCCCGGAGCACTGAAGCTTTCTTT	CASSPRSTEAFF
.	TRBV7-8	TRBJ1-1	.	TGTGCCAGCAGCTTATTGCTGGGGCCCAACACTGAAGCTTTCTTT	CASSLLLGPNTEAFF
.	TRBV29-1	TRBJ2-5	.	TGCAGCGTTGAGGTCGGGGGAAAGGGAGAGACCCAGTACTTC	CSVEVGGKGETQYF
.	TRBV29-1	TRBJ2-7	.	TGCAGCGGCCGACAGGACGCTGAGCAGTACTTC	CSGRQDAEQYF
TRBD1	TRBV30	TRBJ1-6	.	TGTGCCTGGAGTTCGAGGACAGGGTCTCTCCACTTT	CAWSSRTGSLHF
.	TRBV7-6	TRBJ2-7	.	TGTGCCAGCAGTCCCGGTGCTACTACGAGGCAGTACTTC	CASSPGATTRQYF
.	TRBV7-9	TRBJ2-4	.	TGTGCCAGCAGCCCAGTTGCGGGGGCTGGGGGAAACATTCAGTACTTC	CASSPVAGAGGNIQYF